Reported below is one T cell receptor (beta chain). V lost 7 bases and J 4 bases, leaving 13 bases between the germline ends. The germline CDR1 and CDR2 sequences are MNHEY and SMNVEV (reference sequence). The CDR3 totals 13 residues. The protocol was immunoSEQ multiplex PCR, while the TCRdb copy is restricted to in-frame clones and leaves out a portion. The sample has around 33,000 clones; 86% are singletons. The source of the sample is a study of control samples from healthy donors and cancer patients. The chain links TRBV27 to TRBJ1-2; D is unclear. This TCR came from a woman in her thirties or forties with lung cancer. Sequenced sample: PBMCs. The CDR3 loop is CASTDLDGYGYTF. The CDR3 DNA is TGTGCCAGCACGGACCTCGACGGCTATGGCTACACCTTC.